The 8 T cell receptor beta chains listed next were all sequenced from one sample in a study of control samples from healthy donors and cancer patients. Generated by immunoSEQ multiplex PCR, the TCRdb table keeps only in-frame clones and is missing some. This repertoire shows roughly 70,000 clones, 94% found once; its top ten account for approximately 3%. The sample consisted of blood. The receptors derive from a woman aged 30 to 39 in good health.

This clone is a singleton in its sample. The chain carries TRBV30 and TRBJ2-5; 8 bases line up with TRBD1. V was clipped by 0 bases and J by 5 bases; unmatched bases: 5. The CDR3 spans 14 residues. Germline CDR1 and CDR2: GTSNPN and SVGIG (reference sequence). The CDR3 reads CAWSVDRGAETQYF. DNA for the CDR3: TGTGCCTGGAGTGTAGACAGGGGAGCGGAGACCCAGTACTTC.

This chain joins TRBV5-1 and TRBJ2-1; TRBD2 is a possible D gene (6 bases). The germline gives CDR1 SGHRS, CDR2 YFSETQ. The germline V and J ends were trimmed by 1 base and 6 bases, with 20 bases remaining between them. This CDR3 contains 17 residues. The CDR3 reads CASSLLGAMDYINEQFF. CDR3 nucleotides: TGCGCCAGCAGCTTGTTAGGGGCTATGGACTACATCAATGAGCAGTTCTTC.

The chain joins TRBV4-1 to TRBJ1-1; tentatively, D is TRBD1 (6 bases). The CDR3 extends over 16 amino acids. In germline, CDR1 is MGHRA, CDR2 YSYEKL. V dropped 4 bases and J dropped 1 base, with 16 bases sitting between them. The DNA for the CDR3 is TGCGCCAGCAGCCTGAGGACAGACCCATCGAACACTGAAGCTTTCTTT. Its translation is CASSLRTDPSNTEAFF.

CDR3 DNA sequence: TGTGCCAGCAGCTTTAGTCTATTCGAAGGGAAGATCTATGAGCAGTTCTTC. Protein product: CASSFSLFEGKIYEQFF. This sequence joins TRBV5-6 and TRBJ2-1; no clear D gene. The V gene's germline CDR1 is SGHDT and CDR2 YYEEEE. V lost 2 bases and J lost 8, with 23 bases in between. CDR3 length: 17 amino acids.

The chain combines TRBV19 with TRBJ1-3, with unresolved D. Trimming cost V 5 bases and J 7 bases, with 18 bases left between them. Germline V CDR1 and CDR2: LNHDA, SQIVND (reference sequence). The CDR3 length is 15 residues. In DNA form, the CDR3 reads TGTGCCAGTAGTTCCTTTGACAATCACCTCAACACCATATATTTT. Its translation is CASSSFDNHLNTIYF.

This clone was recorded only once. The rearrangement uses TRBV11-3 and TRBJ1-2; D possibly corresponds to TRBD1 (6 bases). The germline CDR1 and CDR2 sequences are SGHNT and YENEEA. The CDR3 is 12 residues long. V lost 3 bases and J lost 13, with 15 bases in between. As DNA, the CDR3 is TGTGCCAGCAGCTTTCGCGGAGGGGGTCTCACCTTC. As protein: CASSFRGGGLTF.

The chain employs TRBV7-8 and TRBJ1-2; no reliable D call. The CDR3 is 13 residues long. The germline V gene has CDR1 SGHVS and CDR2 FQNEAQ. Trimming took 5 bases from V and 2 from J, leaving 9 bases between them. The chain's CDR3 is CASSIDTNYGYTF. The CDR3 nucleotides read TGTGCCAGCAGCATCGACACAAACTATGGCTACACCTTC.

The chain uses TRBV30 and TRBJ1-4; the D gene is possibly TRBD1 (5 bases). The CDR3 covers 17 residues. The germline V gene has CDR1 GTSNPN and CDR2 SVGIG (reference sequence). For the CDR3, the DNA is TGTGCTCTTGGATCGGACACGGACTCAGACTCATATGAAAAACTGTTTTTT. Translating gives CALGSDTDSDSYEKLFF.